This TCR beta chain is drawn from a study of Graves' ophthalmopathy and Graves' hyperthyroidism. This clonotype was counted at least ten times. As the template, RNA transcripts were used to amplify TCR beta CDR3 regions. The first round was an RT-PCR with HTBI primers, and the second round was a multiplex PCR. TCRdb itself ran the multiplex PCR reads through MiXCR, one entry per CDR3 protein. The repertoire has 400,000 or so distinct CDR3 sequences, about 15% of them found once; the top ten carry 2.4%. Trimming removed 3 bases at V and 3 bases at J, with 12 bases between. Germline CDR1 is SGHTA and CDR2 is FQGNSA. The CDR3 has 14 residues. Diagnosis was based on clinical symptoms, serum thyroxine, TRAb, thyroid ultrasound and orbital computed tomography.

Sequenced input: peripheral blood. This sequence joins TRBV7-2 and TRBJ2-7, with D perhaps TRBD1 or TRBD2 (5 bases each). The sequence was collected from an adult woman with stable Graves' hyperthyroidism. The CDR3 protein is CASSFGREIYEQYF. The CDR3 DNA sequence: TGTGCCAGCAGCTTCGGCAGGGAGATCTACGAGCAGTACTTC.